The rows below give T cell receptor beta chains drawn from one sample of a study of T cell responses to AZD1222 COVID-19 vaccine. The repertoire was sequenced with immunoSEQ multiplex PCR; TCRdb's copy has only in-frame clones and lacks some. The sample has 150,000 to 200,000 clones, 92% seen once; the top ten hold roughly 0.98%. The sample was peripheral blood, taken 28 days after the second AZD1222 dose. These receptors originate from an adult who received the AZD1222 COVID-19 vaccine. Each CDR3 is given with its conserved first and last residue. The D gene is left open where the match is weak. Rows give clone size only sometimes, using once, few, many, or a class for an expanded clone.

CDR3 DNA: TGTGCCAGCAGCGGGGGGACCTCCAGTTGGGCTAATGAAAAACTGTTTTTT
CDR3 protein: CASSGGTSSWANEKLFF
D gene: -
J gene: TRBJ1-4
V gene: TRBV5-6
clone size: once

CDR3 DNA: TGTGCCAGCAGTCCCCGCGGAGGGTTCAACACTGAAGCTTTCTTT
CDR3 protein: CASSPRGGFNTEAFF
D gene: -
J gene: TRBJ1-1
V gene: TRBV7-6
clone size: -

CDR3 DNA: TGTGCCACCAGTGAACCGGGCCCCCTCGGGGATACGCAGTATTTT
CDR3 protein: CATSEPGPLGDTQYF
D gene: -
J gene: TRBJ2-3
V gene: TRBV24-1
clone size: -

CDR3 DNA: TGTGCCAGCAGTTTGAATAGCAATCAGCCCCAGCATTTT
CDR3 protein: CASSLNSNQPQHF
D gene: -
J gene: TRBJ1-5
V gene: TRBV12-3/TRBV12-4
clone size: -

CDR3 DNA: TGTGCCAGCAGCTTAGAACGCGCCGGTTACAATGAGCAGTTCTTC
CDR3 protein: CASSLERAGYNEQFF
D gene: -
J gene: TRBJ2-1
V gene: TRBV7-2
clone size: -

CDR3 DNA: TGTGCCAGCAGCCCCAGGGGAGCGAACACCGGGGAGCTGTTTTTT
CDR3 protein: CASSPRGANTGELFF
D gene: -
J gene: TRBJ2-2
V gene: TRBV7-9
clone size: -

CDR3 DNA: TGTGCCATCAGGGACAGCCATTCTTCTGCTGGCTACACCTTC
CDR3 protein: CAIRDSHSSAGYTF
D gene: -
J gene: TRBJ1-2
V gene: TRBV10-3
clone size: once

CDR3 DNA: TGTGCCAGCAGTCCGGGACAGGGAGTGTCTAACTATGGCTACACCTTC
CDR3 protein: CASSPGQGVSNYGYTF
D gene: TRBD1
J gene: TRBJ1-2
V gene: TRBV2
clone size: -

CDR3 DNA: TGTGCCAGCAGTCGTCGACTGTATGGCTACACCTTC
CDR3 protein: CASSRRLYGYTF
D gene: -
J gene: TRBJ1-2
V gene: TRBV27
clone size: once

CDR3 DNA: TGCGCCAGCAGCTCTGGGGGGTACGAGCAGTACTTC
CDR3 protein: CASSSGGYEQYF
D gene: -
J gene: TRBJ2-7
V gene: TRBV5-1
clone size: -

CDR3 DNA: TGTGCCTGGAGCTTTTACAATGAGCAGTTCTTC
CDR3 protein: CAWSFYNEQFF
D gene: -
J gene: TRBJ2-1
V gene: TRBV30
clone size: -

CDR3 DNA: TGTGCCAGCAGCCAGGGGTTGTACACTGAAGCTTTCTTT
CDR3 protein: CASSQGLYTEAFF
D gene: -
J gene: TRBJ1-1
V gene: TRBV3-1/TRBV3-2
clone size: -

CDR3 DNA: TGTGCCAGTAGTATTACCACCAGGGGAGGAGGAGGCAATCAGCCCCAGCATTTT
CDR3 protein: CASSITTRGGGGNQPQHF
D gene: -
J gene: TRBJ1-5
V gene: TRBV19
clone size: -

CDR3 DNA: TGTGCCAGCAGCTTGGAAGCATCCTACGAGCAGTACTTC
CDR3 protein: CASSLEASYEQYF
D gene: -
J gene: TRBJ2-7
V gene: TRBV5-6
clone size: -

CDR3 DNA: TGTGCCAGCTCATCCGGGGGGGGGACAGACCTCTATGGCTACACCTTC
CDR3 protein: CASSSGGGTDLYGYTF
D gene: TRBD1
J gene: TRBJ1-2
V gene: TRBV18
clone size: -

CDR3 DNA: TGTGCCAGCAGCGTAGAGTCCGGGCCAGAAAAACTGTTTTTT
CDR3 protein: CASSVESGPEKLFF
D gene: -
J gene: TRBJ1-4
V gene: TRBV9
clone size: -

CDR3 DNA: TGTGCCAGCAGCCCAGGAGGGAGATCTAACACCGGGGAGCTGTTTTTT
CDR3 protein: CASSPGGRSNTGELFF
D gene: -
J gene: TRBJ2-2
V gene: TRBV4-2
clone size: -

CDR3 DNA: TGTGCCAGCAGAGAGGACACTTATCAGCCCCAGCATTTT
CDR3 protein: CASREDTYQPQHF
D gene: -
J gene: TRBJ1-5
V gene: TRBV2
clone size: -

CDR3 DNA: TGTGCCAGCAGTCGTACTAGCGGGGGGGCCTTAGATACGCAGTATTTT
CDR3 protein: CASSRTSGGALDTQYF
D gene: TRBD2
J gene: TRBJ2-3
V gene: TRBV3-1/TRBV3-2
clone size: -

CDR3 DNA: TGTGCCAGCAGTCAAAGCTCTGGGGCCAACGTCCTGACTTTC
CDR3 protein: CASSQSSGANVLTF
D gene: -
J gene: TRBJ2-6
V gene: TRBV6-2/TRBV6-3
clone size: -

CDR3 DNA: TGTGCCAGCAGTTTGGGACAGGGGGCGCAGGGCTACACCTTC
CDR3 protein: CASSLGQGAQGYTF
D gene: TRBD1
J gene: TRBJ1-2
V gene: TRBV27
clone size: -

CDR3 DNA: TGCAGCGTCCGGGGCGACAGTTATTCACCCCTCCACTTT
CDR3 protein: CSVRGDSYSPLHF
D gene: -
J gene: TRBJ1-6
V gene: TRBV29-1
clone size: -

CDR3 DNA: TGTGCCAGCGTTCGGGACACCGAAGCTTTCTTT
CDR3 protein: CASVRDTEAFF
D gene: -
J gene: TRBJ1-1
V gene: TRBV6-5
clone size: -

CDR3 DNA: TGTGCCAGCAGCAGGGAGGACAATCAGCCCCAGCATTTT
CDR3 protein: CASSREDNQPQHF
D gene: -
J gene: TRBJ1-5
V gene: TRBV2
clone size: -

CDR3 DNA: TGTGCCAGCAGATCTACAGCGGGGGGTTCCTTCGAGCAGTACTTC
CDR3 protein: CASRSTAGGSFEQYF
D gene: TRBD2
J gene: TRBJ2-7
V gene: TRBV6-5
clone size: -

CDR3 DNA: TGTGCCAGCAGCCTCGCTAGGAATCAGCCCCAGCATTTT
CDR3 protein: CASSLARNQPQHF
D gene: -
J gene: TRBJ1-5
V gene: TRBV16
clone size: once

CDR3 DNA: TGTGCCAGCAGTAGGGACATACCAAACACTGAAGCTTTCTTT
CDR3 protein: CASSRDIPNTEAFF
D gene: -
J gene: TRBJ1-1
V gene: TRBV6-5
clone size: once

CDR3 DNA: TGTGCCAGCAGCCGTGGGGGGACAGGGAGCTCCTACGAGCAGTACTTC
CDR3 protein: CASSRGGTGSSYEQYF
D gene: TRBD1
J gene: TRBJ2-7
V gene: TRBV11-2
clone size: -

CDR3 DNA: TGTGCCAGCAGCCAAGCGCCAGGGGGTGGCTATGGCTACACCTTC
CDR3 protein: CASSQAPGGGYGYTF
D gene: TRBD1
J gene: TRBJ1-2
V gene: TRBV3-1/TRBV3-2
clone size: -

CDR3 DNA: TGTGCCAGCAGCCCAGGGGGTTACACTGAAGCTTTCTTT
CDR3 protein: CASSPGGYTEAFF
D gene: TRBD1
J gene: TRBJ1-1
V gene: TRBV5-8
clone size: -

CDR3 DNA: TGTGCCAGCAGCGGCGGGGACTATGGCTACACCTTC
CDR3 protein: CASSGGDYGYTF
D gene: -
J gene: TRBJ1-2
V gene: TRBV7-9
clone size: -

CDR3 DNA: TGTGCCAGCAGCGTAGAACAGGGGGCGCCCAATGAAAAACTGTTTTTT
CDR3 protein: CASSVEQGAPNEKLFF
D gene: TRBD1
J gene: TRBJ1-4
V gene: TRBV9
clone size: once

CDR3 DNA: TGTGCCAGCAGCTTAGTAACGGTCCAGTACTTC
CDR3 protein: CASSLVTVQYF
D gene: -
J gene: TRBJ2-5
V gene: TRBV7-2
clone size: -

CDR3 DNA: TGCGCCAGCAGCTTGTATCCGGGTTCCAATCAGCCCCAGCATTTT
CDR3 protein: CASSLYPGSNQPQHF
D gene: -
J gene: TRBJ1-5
V gene: TRBV5-1
clone size: -

CDR3 DNA: TGTGCCAGCAGCTTGACAGGGACAGGGTACAATGAGCAGTTCTTC
CDR3 protein: CASSLTGTGYNEQFF
D gene: TRBD1
J gene: TRBJ2-1
V gene: TRBV5-6
clone size: -

CDR3 DNA: TGTGCCAGTAGTCTCGACAGCGTGGAGGTTGAAAAACTGTTTTTT
CDR3 protein: CASSLDSVEVEKLFF
D gene: -
J gene: TRBJ1-4
V gene: TRBV19
clone size: -

CDR3 DNA: TGTGCCAGCAGTGAATCGACATACACTGAAGCTTTCTTT
CDR3 protein: CASSESTYTEAFF
D gene: -
J gene: TRBJ1-1
V gene: TRBV25-1
clone size: -

CDR3 DNA: TGTGCCACCGGAGCGGGGGGGTCCACAGATACGCAGTATTTT
CDR3 protein: CATGAGGSTDTQYF
D gene: TRBD2
J gene: TRBJ2-3
V gene: TRBV19
clone size: -

CDR3 DNA: TGTGCCAGCAGCTTGGAGCTTGGAAACACCATATATTTT
CDR3 protein: CASSLELGNTIYF
D gene: -
J gene: TRBJ1-3
V gene: TRBV7-9
clone size: -

CDR3 DNA: TGCGCCAGCAGCGGGGAAGGCAGAGGCTACACCTTC
CDR3 protein: CASSGEGRGYTF
D gene: -
J gene: TRBJ1-2
V gene: TRBV4-1
clone size: -

CDR3 DNA: TGTGCCAGCTCACCGGGCGGACAGCCCTCCTACGAGCAGTACTTC
CDR3 protein: CASSPGGQPSYEQYF
D gene: -
J gene: TRBJ2-7
V gene: TRBV18
clone size: -

CDR3 DNA: TGTGCCAGCAAACCCCGGGTAGCGGGGGCAGATACGCAGTATTTT
CDR3 protein: CASKPRVAGADTQYF
D gene: TRBD2
J gene: TRBJ2-3
V gene: TRBV6-5
clone size: -

CDR3 DNA: TGTGCCAGCAGCCTTCCCGACAGGATGTTTAATGAAAAACTGTTTTTT
CDR3 protein: CASSLPDRMFNEKLFF
D gene: -
J gene: TRBJ1-4
V gene: TRBV7-6
clone size: -

CDR3 DNA: TGTGCCAGCAGGCCCGGGACAGGCTATGGCTACACCTTC
CDR3 protein: CASRPGTGYGYTF
D gene: TRBD1
J gene: TRBJ1-2
V gene: TRBV12-3/TRBV12-4
clone size: -

CDR3 DNA: TGTGCCAGCAGCCCCTTAGGGGGTCAGCCCCAGCATTTT
CDR3 protein: CASSPLGGQPQHF
D gene: -
J gene: TRBJ1-5
V gene: TRBV6-5
clone size: -

CDR3 DNA: TGTGCCAGCAGTTACCGACAACGAGGGAACTATGGCTACACCTTC
CDR3 protein: CASSYRQRGNYGYTF
D gene: -
J gene: TRBJ1-2
V gene: TRBV6-5
clone size: -

CDR3 DNA: TGCAGTGCTAGAACCAACGGGGTACTGTTTTTT
CDR3 protein: CSARTNGVLFF
D gene: -
J gene: TRBJ1-4
V gene: TRBV20-1
clone size: -

CDR3 DNA: TGCGCCAGCAGCCTGGACAACTCTGGAAACACCATATATTTT
CDR3 protein: CASSLDNSGNTIYF
D gene: -
J gene: TRBJ1-3
V gene: TRBV5-1
clone size: -

CDR3 DNA: TGTGCCAGCAGGAGACTAGTCAGGAAGGGATACAATGAGCAGTTCTTC
CDR3 protein: CASRRLVRKGYNEQFF
D gene: -
J gene: TRBJ2-1
V gene: TRBV2
clone size: once

CDR3 DNA: TGTGCCAGCAGCCAGGGGAGGATCTATAGCAATCAGCCCCAGCATTTT
CDR3 protein: CASSQGRIYSNQPQHF
D gene: -
J gene: TRBJ1-5
V gene: TRBV3-1/TRBV3-2
clone size: -

CDR3 DNA: TGTGCCAGCAGCTTATTGGAGGACACTGAAGCTTTCTTT
CDR3 protein: CASSLLEDTEAFF
D gene: -
J gene: TRBJ1-1
V gene: TRBV11-1
clone size: -

CDR3 DNA: TGTGCCAGTAGTACCGAAACAAATTCACCCCTCCACTTT
CDR3 protein: CASSTETNSPLHF
D gene: -
J gene: TRBJ1-6
V gene: TRBV19
clone size: -

CDR3 DNA: TGTGCCAGCAGTAAACCGGGACAGGGATACAATGAGCAGTTCTTC
CDR3 protein: CASSKPGQGYNEQFF
D gene: TRBD1
J gene: TRBJ2-1
V gene: TRBV27
clone size: -

CDR3 DNA: TGCGCCAGCAGCTCGATAAATGGCGGGTCAACTGGAAACACCATATATTTT
CDR3 protein: CASSSINGGSTGNTIYF
D gene: -
J gene: TRBJ1-3
V gene: TRBV5-1
clone size: -

CDR3 DNA: TGTGCCAGCAGTTCCCTTCCAGCTAACTATGGCTACACCTTC
CDR3 protein: CASSSLPANYGYTF
D gene: -
J gene: TRBJ1-2
V gene: TRBV6-5
clone size: few

CDR3 DNA: TGTGCCAGCAGCTTGACTAGCGGGGGGGCCTACGAGCAGTACTTC
CDR3 protein: CASSLTSGGAYEQYF
D gene: TRBD2
J gene: TRBJ2-7
V gene: TRBV7-6
clone size: -

CDR3 DNA: TGTGCCAGCTCACCGTTAGCAGGCGCCTCTAACTATGGCTACACCTTC
CDR3 protein: CASSPLAGASNYGYTF
D gene: -
J gene: TRBJ1-2
V gene: TRBV18
clone size: once

CDR3 DNA: TGTGCCAGCAGCTTGAGCTACGGGGCGTCTGGAAACACCATATATTTT
CDR3 protein: CASSLSYGASGNTIYF
D gene: -
J gene: TRBJ1-3
V gene: TRBV5-4
clone size: -